The rows below give T cell receptor beta chains drawn from one sample of a study of T cells in Graves' hyperthyroidism and ophthalmopathy. TCRdb fed the multiplex PCR reads into MiXCR, producing one record per CDR3 protein. The data hold about 580,000 distinct CDR3 sequences, with around 14% observed a single time. Sequenced: blood. These receptors all stem from a woman under 40 with Graves' hyperthyroidism that later progressed to Graves' ophthalmopathy. Each CDR3 is given with its conserved first and last residue. A D gene is named only where the DNA matches it firmly. Clone size is stated in some rows and not others, as once, few, many or a class when expanded.

len: 14
j_gene: TRBJ2-3
v_gene: TRBV7-3
d_gene: TRBD2
abundance: many
CDR3nt: TGTGCCAGCAGCTTTGGGGGGGAGCTGCATACGCAGTATTTT
CDR3aa: CASSFGGELHTQYF

len: 16
j_gene: TRBJ2-5
v_gene: TRBV28
d_gene: .
abundance: many
CDR3nt: TGTGCCAGCAAGAAGGGGCACATTAACTTCGAAGAGACCCAGTACTTC
CDR3aa: CASKKGHINFEETQYF

len: 16
j_gene: TRBJ2-3
v_gene: TRBV20-1
d_gene: TRBD2
abundance: many
CDR3nt: TGCAGTACCAGCGGGAGGGTTGGAGGGGCCACAGATACGCAGTATTTT
CDR3aa: CSTSGRVGGATDTQYF

len: 16
j_gene: TRBJ2-5
v_gene: TRBV9
d_gene: TRBD2
abundance: .
CDR3nt: TGTGCCAGCAGCGTAGAACTAGCGGGAGGGCAAGAGACCCAGTACTTC
CDR3aa: CASSVELAGGQETQYF

len: 16
j_gene: TRBJ2-5
v_gene: TRBV20-1
d_gene: TRBD2
abundance: many
CDR3nt: TGCAGTGCTAGAGATTTGAGTAGCGGGAGATTGGAGACCCAGTACTTC
CDR3aa: CSARDLSSGRLETQYF

len: 14
j_gene: TRBJ2-7
v_gene: TRBV18
d_gene: .
abundance: many
CDR3nt: TGTGCCAGCTCACCACAGGGAAGCTCCTACGAGCAGTACTTC
CDR3aa: CASSPQGSSYEQYF

len: 16
j_gene: TRBJ2-5
v_gene: TRBV5-1
d_gene: TRBD2
abundance: .
CDR3nt: TGCGCCAGCAGCTTCACAGCGGGAGTGGAAGGAGAGACCCAGTACTTC
CDR3aa: CASSFTAGVEGETQYF

len: 14
j_gene: TRBJ2-7
v_gene: TRBV19
d_gene: TRBD2
abundance: many
CDR3nt: TGTGCCAGTAGTATAAGCGGGAGTGACTACGAGCAGTACTTC
CDR3aa: CASSISGSDYEQYF

len: 15
j_gene: TRBJ1-5
v_gene: TRBV19
d_gene: .
abundance: .
CDR3nt: TGTGCCAGTAGTAAGTCCGGGGCTAGCAATCAGCCCCAGCATTTT
CDR3aa: CASSKSGASNQPQHF

len: 16
j_gene: TRBJ1-4
v_gene: TRBV28
d_gene: .
abundance: few
CDR3nt: TGTGCCAGCAGTCGGGACCCCCCGAGGACTAATGAAAAACTGTTTTTT
CDR3aa: CASSRDPPRTNEKLFF

len: 15
j_gene: TRBJ2-7
v_gene: TRBV18
d_gene: TRBD2
abundance: many
CDR3nt: TGTGCCAGCTCACCAGGACTAGCGGTTACCTACGAGCAGTACTTC
CDR3aa: CASSPGLAVTYEQYF

len: 14
j_gene: TRBJ2-1
v_gene: TRBV7-9
d_gene: .
abundance: many
CDR3nt: TGTGCCAGCAGCTACCAAACGAAATTGGATGAGCAGTTCTTC
CDR3aa: CASSYQTKLDEQFF

len: 16
j_gene: TRBJ1-3
v_gene: TRBV7-8
d_gene: TRBD1
abundance: many
CDR3nt: TGTGCCAGCAGCACCTCGACAGGGTCCAGCGGAAACACCATATATTTT
CDR3aa: CASSTSTGSSGNTIYF

len: 14
j_gene: TRBJ1-1
v_gene: TRBV6-1
d_gene: .
abundance: .
CDR3nt: TGTGCCAGCAGAGAAGGGGGAGGGGGCACTGAAGCTTTCTTT
CDR3aa: CASREGGGGTEAFF

len: 12
j_gene: TRBJ2-1
v_gene: TRBV7-9
d_gene: .
abundance: .
CDR3nt: TGTGCCAGCAGCTTATTAACGGATGAGCAGTTCTTC
CDR3aa: CASSLLTDEQFF

len: 14
j_gene: TRBJ1-4
v_gene: TRBV30
d_gene: .
abundance: .
CDR3nt: TGTGCCTGGAGCCCGTGGGGGTTTAATGAAAAACTGTTTTTT
CDR3aa: CAWSPWGFNEKLFF

len: 16
j_gene: TRBJ2-7
v_gene: TRBV19
d_gene: .
abundance: many
CDR3nt: TGTGCCAGTAGTATAGCGGGATTTACTTCTGGGCGCGAGCAGTACTTC
CDR3aa: CASSIAGFTSGREQYF

len: 15
j_gene: TRBJ1-1
v_gene: TRBV6-1
d_gene: .
abundance: .
CDR3nt: TGTGCCAGCAGTCCCAGCCAAACGGCGGGGACTGAAGCTTTCTTT
CDR3aa: CASSPSQTAGTEAFF

len: 12
j_gene: TRBJ1-1
v_gene: TRBV25-1
d_gene: TRBD1
abundance: few
CDR3nt: TGTGCCAGCGGGACAGGGAGGACTGAAGCTTTCTTT
CDR3aa: CASGTGRTEAFF

len: 14
j_gene: TRBJ1-2
v_gene: TRBV9
d_gene: TRBD1
abundance: many
CDR3nt: TGTGCCAGCAGCCCCGAGGGGGCAGCCTATGGCTACACCTTC
CDR3aa: CASSPEGAAYGYTF

len: 15
j_gene: TRBJ2-1
v_gene: TRBV11-2
d_gene: .
abundance: few
CDR3nt: TGTGCCAGCAGGACTTGGGGGGACACTTACAATGAGCAGTTCTTC
CDR3aa: CASRTWGDTYNEQFF

len: 15
j_gene: TRBJ2-2
v_gene: TRBV7-2
d_gene: .
abundance: many
CDR3nt: TGTGCCAGCAGCCATGCCAGGGTTGACACCGGGGAGCTGTTTTTT
CDR3aa: CASSHARVDTGELFF

len: 15
j_gene: TRBJ2-3
v_gene: TRBV2
d_gene: .
abundance: many
CDR3nt: TGTGCCAGCAGTGAATCGCCGGGGTCCACAGATACGCAGTATTTT
CDR3aa: CASSESPGSTDTQYF

len: 12
j_gene: TRBJ1-5
v_gene: TRBV2
d_gene: .
abundance: many
CDR3nt: TGTGCCAGCAGTGATACCGGGCAGCCCCAGCATTTT
CDR3aa: CASSDTGQPQHF

len: 14
j_gene: TRBJ2-1
v_gene: TRBV4-3
d_gene: .
abundance: .
CDR3nt: TGCGCCAGCAGCCCCGTAAACAGGGACAATGAGCAGTTCTTC
CDR3aa: CASSPVNRDNEQFF

len: 13
j_gene: TRBJ2-5
v_gene: TRBV28
d_gene: .
abundance: many
CDR3nt: TGTGCCAGCAGTTTTGGTAGAGGGGAGACCCAGTACTTC
CDR3aa: CASSFGRGETQYF

len: 11
j_gene: TRBJ1-1
v_gene: TRBV3-1
d_gene: .
abundance: many
CDR3nt: TGTGCCAGCAGCCGAACTACTGAAGCTTTCTTT
CDR3aa: CASSRTTEAFF

len: 16
j_gene: TRBJ2-3
v_gene: TRBV28
d_gene: TRBD2
abundance: .
CDR3nt: TGTGCCAGCAGTTTAGCCCAAGCGGGAGGGTGGGATACGCAGTATTTT
CDR3aa: CASSLAQAGGWDTQYF

len: 16
j_gene: TRBJ2-3
v_gene: TRBV19
d_gene: TRBD2
abundance: many
CDR3nt: TGTGCCAGTAAGGGGCTAGCGGGAGGGCCGGGAGATACGCAGTATTTT
CDR3aa: CASKGLAGGPGDTQYF

len: 12
j_gene: TRBJ2-7
v_gene: TRBV30
d_gene: .
abundance: .
CDR3nt: TGTGCCTGGGATGGGGTGAACTACGAGCAGTACTTC
CDR3aa: CAWDGVNYEQYF

len: 11
j_gene: TRBJ2-1
v_gene: TRBV10-2
d_gene: .
abundance: few
CDR3nt: TGCGCCAGCAGTGAGGGGGATCTCCAGTTCTTC
CDR3aa: CASSEGDLQFF

len: 13
j_gene: TRBJ1-3
v_gene: TRBV11-2
d_gene: .
abundance: many
CDR3nt: TGTGCCAGCAGCTTATCTCCGGAGTATTCCATATATTTT
CDR3aa: CASSLSPEYSIYF

len: 13
j_gene: TRBJ1-2
v_gene: TRBV30
d_gene: .
abundance: many
CDR3nt: TGTGCCTGGAGTGTAGAGGGGCTTGGGGGCTACACCTTC
CDR3aa: CAWSVEGLGGYTF

len: 15
j_gene: TRBJ2-3
v_gene: TRBV27
d_gene: TRBD2
abundance: many
CDR3nt: TGTGCCAGCAGAGGACTAGCGGGAGACCCAGATACGCAGTATTTT
CDR3aa: CASRGLAGDPDTQYF

len: 14
j_gene: TRBJ2-2
v_gene: TRBV12-3/TRBV12-4
d_gene: TRBD1
abundance: many
CDR3nt: TGTGCCAGCAGCCCGGGACAGGGAATCGGGGAGCTGTTTTTT
CDR3aa: CASSPGQGIGELFF

len: 15
j_gene: TRBJ1-1
v_gene: TRBV20-1
d_gene: TRBD1
abundance: many
CDR3nt: TGCAGTGCTAGAAGTCGAGGGACAGACAACACTGAAGCTTTCTTT
CDR3aa: CSARSRGTDNTEAFF

len: 16
j_gene: TRBJ2-2
v_gene: TRBV18
d_gene: TRBD1
abundance: .
CDR3nt: TGTGCCAGCTCACCAGGGACAGTTCAGAACACCGGGGAGCTGTTTTTT
CDR3aa: CASSPGTVQNTGELFF

len: 21
j_gene: TRBJ1-3
v_gene: TRBV6-1
d_gene: TRBD1
abundance: once
CDR3nt: TGTGCCAGCAGCAACTTCATTCCAGGGGGCTCTTGGTTACGAGCGGGAAACACCATATATTTT
CDR3aa: CASSNFIPGGSWLRAGNTIYF

len: 14
j_gene: TRBJ2-7
v_gene: TRBV10-1
d_gene: .
abundance: few
CDR3nt: TGCGCCAGCAGTCCGGGAGTGGGAAGGTACGAGCAGTACTTC
CDR3aa: CASSPGVGRYEQYF

len: 15
j_gene: TRBJ2-5
v_gene: TRBV29-1
d_gene: TRBD2
abundance: many
CDR3nt: TGCAGCGTTGAGGAAAAGCTAGCGGGAACGGAGACCCAGTACTTC
CDR3aa: CSVEEKLAGTETQYF

len: 12
j_gene: TRBJ2-7
v_gene: TRBV12-5
d_gene: .
abundance: many
CDR3nt: TGTGCTAGTGGTCCGACAGTCTACGAGCAGTACTTC
CDR3aa: CASGPTVYEQYF

len: 12
j_gene: TRBJ2-5
v_gene: TRBV20-1
d_gene: .
abundance: many
CDR3nt: TGCAGTGCTAGCTGGCTCTCGGAGGCCCAGTACTTC
CDR3aa: CSASWLSEAQYF

len: 16
j_gene: TRBJ1-2
v_gene: TRBV5-1
d_gene: TRBD1
abundance: few
CDR3nt: TGCGCCAGCAGCTTGGGGCCGACAGGGGGCAAATATGGCTACACCTTC
CDR3aa: CASSLGPTGGKYGYTF

len: 15
j_gene: TRBJ2-7
v_gene: TRBV7-2
d_gene: TRBD2
abundance: many
CDR3nt: TGTGCCAGCAGCTGGACTAGCGAAGAGGGGTACGAGCAGTACTTC
CDR3aa: CASSWTSEEGYEQYF

len: 17
j_gene: TRBJ1-2
v_gene: TRBV27
d_gene: .
abundance: .
CDR3nt: TGTGCCACCGACCTTTTCCATGCCAGGGGCCCGGGGTATGGCTACACCTTC
CDR3aa: CATDLFHARGPGYGYTF

len: 15
j_gene: TRBJ2-7
v_gene: TRBV6-5
d_gene: .
abundance: .
CDR3nt: TGTGCCAGCAGTAACGGACCCCCGGGCTCCTACGAGCAGTACTTC
CDR3aa: CASSNGPPGSYEQYF